A selection of T cell receptor beta chains follows, all from one sample in a study of T-cell reconstitution after alpha-beta-depleted transplantation in children. TCRdb redid the calling of the PCR reads with MiXCR, one entry per CDR3 protein. In the table there are almost 500,000 distinct CDR3 sequences, over 9.5% of which are singletons. The starting material was PBMCs, obtained before TCRalphabeta/CD19-depleted stem cell transplant. The receptors originated from a child between 2 and 9 years old with inherited bone marrow failure, due to receive a stem cell transplant. Each CDR3 is given with its conserved first and last residue. D genes are given only for firm matches. Size tells how often a clone was seen (once, few, many) or the class of an expanded clone, and some rows leave it out.

CDR3	DNA	length	size	V	J	D
CASSLDGNPYNEQFF	TGTGCCAGCAGCTTGGATGGGAACCCATACAATGAGCAGTTCTTC	15	many	TRBV5-5	TRBJ2-1	-
CSGSTNTEAFF	TGCAGCGGGAGTACGAACACTGAAGCTTTCTTT	11	many	TRBV29-1	TRBJ1-1	-
CASRPTPNSPLHF	TGCGCCAGCAGGCCGACACCGAATTCACCCCTCCACTTT	13	many	TRBV5-1	TRBJ1-6	-
CASNSPGTEAFF	TGTGCCAGCAACTCCCCGGGCACTGAAGCTTTCTTT	12	many	TRBV5-6	TRBJ1-1	-
CSVEDRDRGGSEQFF	TGCAGCGTTGAAGACCGGGACAGGGGAGGAAGTGAGCAGTTCTTC	15	many	TRBV29-1	TRBJ2-1	TRBD1
CASSLSGAGNTIYF	TGTGCCAGCAGCCTCTCGGGGGCTGGAAACACCATATATTTT	14	many	TRBV7-2	TRBJ1-3	-
CASSRGGGSEQYF	TGTGCCAGCAGCCGTGGTGGAGGGAGCGAGCAGTACTTC	13	-	TRBV13	TRBJ2-7	-
CASSPDRAYGYTF	TGTGCCAGCAGTCCCGACAGGGCCTATGGCTACACCTTC	13	many	TRBV28	TRBJ1-2	TRBD1
CASSYRAGELFF	TGTGCCAGCAGTTACCGTGCCGGGGAGCTGTTTTTT	12	many	TRBV12-3/TRBV12-4	TRBJ2-2	-
CASSLRGRGSYEQYF	TGCGCCAGCAGCCTCCGAGGGAGGGGGTCCTACGAGCAGTACTTC	15	many	TRBV5-1	TRBJ2-7	-
CASSFVQEGDTEAFF	TGTGCCAGCAGTTTTGTCCAGGAGGGTGACACTGAAGCTTTCTTT	15	many	TRBV12-3/TRBV12-4	TRBJ1-1	-
CAISEGSLNTEAFF	TGTGCCATCAGTGAGGGTAGCTTGAACACTGAAGCTTTCTTT	14	many	TRBV10-3	TRBJ1-1	-
CASSRGGGVYQPQHF	TGTGCCAGCAGTCGGGGAGGGGGCGTATATCAGCCCCAGCATTTT	15	-	TRBV28	TRBJ1-5	TRBD1
CASSSAGTLSYEQYF	TGTGCCAGCAGCTCGGCCGGGACTCTCTCCTACGAGCAGTACTTC	15	many	TRBV7-2	TRBJ2-7	-
CASSHGTGRYNEQFF	TGTGCCAGCAGCCACGGGACAGGGAGATACAATGAGCAGTTCTTC	15	many	TRBV7-2	TRBJ2-1	TRBD1
CSVTGQGPNEQYF	TGCAGTGTAACGGGACAGGGCCCGAACGAGCAGTACTTC	13	many	TRBV20-1	TRBJ2-7	TRBD1
CASTRQVNTGELFF	TGCGCCAGCACTAGACAGGTGAACACCGGGGAGCTGTTTTTT	14	many	TRBV4-3	TRBJ2-2	-
CASSLERRDAFF	TGTGCCAGCAGCTTAGAAAGGAGAGACGCGTTCTTC	12	few	TRBV7-2	TRBJ2-1	-
CASSLFAGVGYNEQFF	TGCGCCAGCAGCTTGTTCGCGGGAGTGGGGTACAATGAGCAGTTCTTC	16	many	TRBV5-1	TRBJ2-1	TRBD2
CASATDSNYNEQFF	TGTGCCAGTGCGACTGATTCCAACTACAATGAGCAGTTCTTC	14	many	TRBV10-3	TRBJ2-1	-
CASSPRLGTVVSYEQYF	TGTGCCAGCAGCCCCCGGCTTGGGACAGTGGTATCCTACGAGCAGTACTTC	17	many	TRBV7-8	TRBJ2-7	TRBD1
CASSLYSEQFF	TGCGCCAGCAGTCTATATTCTGAGCAGTTCTTC	11	many	TRBV10-2	TRBJ2-1	-
CASSPHGGTSGSHEQFF	TGTGCCAGCAGCCCACACGGGGGGACTAGCGGGAGTCATGAGCAGTTCTTC	17	many	TRBV4-2	TRBJ2-1	TRBD2
CASSIEPRAYNEQFF	TGTGCCAGTAGTATAGAACCCCGGGCTTACAATGAGCAGTTCTTC	15	few	TRBV19	TRBJ2-1	-